This TCR beta chain is from a study of T cells in Graves' hyperthyroidism and ophthalmopathy. It was RNA transcripts that yielded the amplified TCR beta CDR3 regions. Carried out on the TCR CDR3, a first-round RT-PCR used the HTBI primer set. TCRdb processed the multiplex PCR reads anew with MiXCR; each CDR3 protein has one entry. Of 200,000 to 300,000 distinct CDR3 sequences in the sample, approximately 16% are singletons; the top ten hold 25% to 30%. The V end lost 6 bases, the J end lost 4 bases, and 19 bases lay between the germline ends. Germline values: CDR1 SNHLY, CDR2 FYNNEI. The CDR3 extends over 16 amino acids. This clonotype was seen ten or more times.

This chain joins TRBV2 and TRBJ1-5, with D possibly TRBD1 on 6 matching bases. Sequencing was carried out using blood. The TCR comes from a woman younger than 30 with Graves' ophthalmopathy. The CDR3 here is CASRLPGQQHNQPQHF. As DNA, the CDR3 is TGTGCCAGCAGGCTACCGGGACAACAACATAATCAGCCCCAGCATTTT.